This T cell receptor beta chain was identified in a study of Ad26.COV2.S vaccination and SARS-CoV-2 variants. Study results and limitations: Placebo recipients showed lower spike-specific TCR breadth than vaccinees. There was a possibility that the TCR breadth and depth analyses underestimated total T cell responses.

The germline gives CDR1 KGHSH, CDR2 LQKENI. Trimming took 2 bases from V and 4 from J, leaving 17 bases between them. The CDR3 consists of 16 residues. Profiled with immunoSEQ multiplex PCR; TCRdb holds only in-frame clones, not every one. The top ten hold 3.6% of the sample, which has around 450,000 clones, approximately 90% seen once. Note on this clone: Its antigen remains unknown.

Treatment described: some 20 received Ad26.COV2.S at low or high dose, single or two shots; several received placebo; per-sample allocation not given. Repertoires come from day 63 after the first vaccine or placebo injection. Recruitment in Boston yielded a donor of adult age, 18-55 years. This chain uses TRBV18 with TRBJ1-2; D is perhaps TRBD1 (6 bases). The origin of this receptor is a person between 18 and 60 years old who received the Ad26.COV2.S COVID-19 vaccine or a placebo. The starting material was peripheral blood, obtained in a trial of Ad26.COV2.S vaccine versus placebo. DNA for the CDR3: TGTGCCAGCTCACCAGGCTCGGGGGGCGCGGGCTATGGCTACACCTTC. Translation: CASSPGSGGAGYGYTF.